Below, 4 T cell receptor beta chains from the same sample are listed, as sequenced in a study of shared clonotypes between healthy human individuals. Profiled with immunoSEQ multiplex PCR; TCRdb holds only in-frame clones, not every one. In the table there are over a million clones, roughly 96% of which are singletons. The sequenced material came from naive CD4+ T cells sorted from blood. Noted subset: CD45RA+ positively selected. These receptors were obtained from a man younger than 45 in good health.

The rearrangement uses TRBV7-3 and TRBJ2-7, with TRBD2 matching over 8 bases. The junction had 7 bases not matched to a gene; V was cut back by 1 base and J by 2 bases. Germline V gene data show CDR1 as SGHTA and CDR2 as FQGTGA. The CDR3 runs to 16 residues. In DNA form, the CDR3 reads TGTGCCAGCAGCTTAAACCGGGCAGCGGGAGCCTACGAGCAGTACTTC. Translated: CASSLNRAAGAYEQYF. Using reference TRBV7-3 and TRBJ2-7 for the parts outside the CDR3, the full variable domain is GAGVSQTPSNKVTEKGKYVELRCDPISGHTALYWYRQSLGQGPEFLIYFQGTGAADDSGLPNDRFFAVRPEGSVSTLKIQRTERGDSAVYLCASSLNRAAGAYEQYFGPGTRLTVT.

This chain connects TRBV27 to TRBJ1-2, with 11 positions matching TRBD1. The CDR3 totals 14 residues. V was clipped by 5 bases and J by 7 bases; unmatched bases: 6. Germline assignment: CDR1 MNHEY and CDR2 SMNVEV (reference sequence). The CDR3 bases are TGTGCCAGCAGTCCGGACAGGGGGCTTTTTGGCTACACCTTC. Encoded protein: CASSPDRGLFGYTF.

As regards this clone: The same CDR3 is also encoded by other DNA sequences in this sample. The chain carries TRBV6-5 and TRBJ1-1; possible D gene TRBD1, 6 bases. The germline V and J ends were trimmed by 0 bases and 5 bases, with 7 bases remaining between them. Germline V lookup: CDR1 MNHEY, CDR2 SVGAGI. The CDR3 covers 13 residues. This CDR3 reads CASSYSRGTEAFF. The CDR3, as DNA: TGTGCCAGCAGTTACTCGAGGGGGACTGAAGCTTTCTTT.

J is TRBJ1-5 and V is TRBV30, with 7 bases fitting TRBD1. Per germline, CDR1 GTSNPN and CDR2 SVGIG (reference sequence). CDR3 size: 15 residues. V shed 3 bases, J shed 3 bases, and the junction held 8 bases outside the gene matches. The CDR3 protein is CAWRSPGQNNQPQHF. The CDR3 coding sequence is TGTGCCTGGAGGTCCCCGGGACAGAACAATCAGCCCCAGCATTTT.